Each of the 3 T cell receptor beta chains below was sequenced from the same sample in a study of CD8 T cells in Susac syndrome. With random hexamers, reverse transcription was performed on roughly 0.5 to 1 ug of RNA. TCRdb called the immunoSEQ multiplex PCR reads again in MiXCR, with one record for every CDR3 protein. This table has over a thousand distinct CDR3 sequences, less than 70% appearing once. TEMRA sorting was based on memory subsets that CD27 and CD45RA staining had defined. Sequenced sample: CD8+ TEMRA cells from PBMCs. Subset indicated: FACS-sorted terminally differentiated effector memory CD8+ T cells re-expressing CD45RA (CD8+ TEMRA). These receptors all stem from a human donor with Susac syndrome.

A remark on this clonotype: An end of the junction differs from the germline gene, which may be a read error. The rearrangement links TRBV29-1 to TRBJ2-7, with D tentatively TRBD1 (6 bases). CDR1 SQVTM and CDR2 ANQGSEA come from the germline V gene. The CDR3 consists of 14 residues. CDR3 residues: CSVVGTWFSYEHYF. The CDR3 coding sequence is TGCAGCGTTGTCGGGACATGGTTCTCCTACGAGCATTACTTC.

This clonotype showed up just a few times. The chain carries TRBV20-1 and TRBJ1-1; a possible D gene is TRBD1 (6 bases). V lost 3 bases and J lost 6, with 17 bases in between. Germline-derived CDR1 and CDR2 are DFQATT and SNEGSKA (reference sequence). The CDR3 sequence is 14 residues long. CDR3 loop: CSARLMVGGPEAFF. The DNA of the CDR3 is TGCAGTGCTAGGCTTATGGTCGGGGGCCCTGAAGCTTTCTTT.

The chain uses TRBV30 and TRBJ2-1, with 14 bases identical to TRBD2. Germline V gene data show CDR1 as GTSNPN and CDR2 as SVGIG (reference sequence). This CDR3 comprises 17 residues. Trimming took 1 base from V and 5 from J; bases not matched to a gene: 7. CDR3 in amino acids: CAWSATSGGAFDNEQFF. DNA for the CDR3: TGTGCCTGGAGTGCGACTAGCGGGGGGGCTTTCGACAATGAGCAGTTCTTC. Supplemented by reference TRBV30 and TRBJ2-1, the full variable domain reads SQTIHQWPATLVQPVGSPLSLECTVEGTSNPNLYWYRQAAGRGLQLLFYSVGIGQISSEVPQNLSASRPQDRQFILSSKKLLLSDSGFYLCAWSATSGGAFDNEQFFGPGTRLTVL.